The TCR beta chain described here comes from a study of Ad26.COV2.S vaccination and SARS-CoV-2 variants. Overall study context: A COV1001 Ad26.COV2.S trial-arm participant provided the sample. The study gave Ad26.COV2.S intramuscularly, once or twice 56 days apart. Findings and caveats of the study: In TCR breadth and depth analyses, total T cell responses may have been underestimated. Substantial breadth in spike-specific CD8+ and CD4+ T cell responses was reportedly seen after vaccination.

In the case of this clone: The antigen is not known.

This table comes from immunoSEQ multiplex PCR, and its TCRdb copy is limited to in-frame clones, with some not included. The sample records roughly 700,000 clones, about 89% being singletons. Treatment specified: 15 to 20 received Ad26.COV2.S at low or high dose, single or two shots; roughly five received placebo; per-sample allocation not given. Collection of the samples took place on day 63 after the first injection of vaccine or placebo. Trimming pared 8 bases from V and 4 bases from J, leaving 8 bases between. Germline loops: CDR1 WSHSY, CDR2 SAAADI. The CDR3 loop spans 11 amino acids. This clonotype was sampled from a person aged 18-60 years who received the Ad26.COV2.S COVID-19 vaccine or a placebo. The J gene is TRBJ1-2, the V gene TRBV10-2, with D perhaps matching TRBD1 (5 bases). The starting material was peripheral blood, obtained in a trial of Ad26.COV2.S vaccine versus placebo. The CDR3: CASLGAYGYTF. CDR3 sequence (DNA): TGCGCCAGCTTAGGGGCCTATGGCTACACCTTC.